This T cell receptor beta chain is from a study of tumor-infiltrating lymphocytes in oesophageal squamous cell carcinoma. About this clonotype itself: This may stem from a read error, because a much larger clone lies one nucleotide away.

TCRdb ran MiXCR on the PCR reads and lists one entry per CDR3 protein. The sample includes about 21,000 distinct CDR3 sequences, 35% to 45% seen only once; the top ten take about 12%. This sequence was found in a male donor with esophageal squamous cell carcinoma. What was sequenced was esophageal tumor tissue.

CDR3 in amino acids: CASSPKHSYEQFF. CDR3 in DNA: TGTGCCAGCAGCCCAAAACACAGCTACGAGCAGTTCTTC. This sequence joins TRBV11-2 and TRBJ2-5; no clear D. TRBJ2-1 explains the end of the DNA better; the J call may be wrong. The CDR3 runs 13 residues. CDR1 is SGHAT and CDR2 is FQNNGV in the germline V gene.